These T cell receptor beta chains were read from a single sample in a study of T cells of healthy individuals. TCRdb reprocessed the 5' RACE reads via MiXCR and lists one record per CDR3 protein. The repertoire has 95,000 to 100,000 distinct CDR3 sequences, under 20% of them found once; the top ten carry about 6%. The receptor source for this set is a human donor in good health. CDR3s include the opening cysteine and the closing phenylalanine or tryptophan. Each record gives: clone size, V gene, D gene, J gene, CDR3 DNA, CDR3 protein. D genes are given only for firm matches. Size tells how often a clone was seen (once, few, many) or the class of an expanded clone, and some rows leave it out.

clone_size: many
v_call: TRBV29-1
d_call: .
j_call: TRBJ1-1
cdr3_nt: TGCAGCACCCTCGGAGTGAGGGGGAATGTCGCTGAAGCTTTCTTT
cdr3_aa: CSTLGVRGNVAEAFF

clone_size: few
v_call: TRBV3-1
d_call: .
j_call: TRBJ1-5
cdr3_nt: TGTGCCAGCAGCCAAGACCCGGGCAGGGTGCAGCCCCAGCATTTT
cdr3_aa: CASSQDPGRVQPQHF

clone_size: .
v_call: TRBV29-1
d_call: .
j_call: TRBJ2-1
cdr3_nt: TGCAGCGTTGAAGTACGGGAGCTTGAGCAGTTCTTC
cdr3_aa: CSVEVRELEQFF

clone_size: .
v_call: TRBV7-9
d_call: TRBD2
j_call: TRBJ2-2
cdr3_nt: TGTGCCAGCATGAGACTAGCGGGAGGTTGGCCATCCACCGGGGAGCTGTTTTTT
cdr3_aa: CASMRLAGGWPSTGELFF

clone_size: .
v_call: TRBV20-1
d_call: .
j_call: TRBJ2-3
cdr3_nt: TGCAGTGCTAGAGAGGGGAGGACAGATACGCAGTATTTT
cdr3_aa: CSAREGRTDTQYF

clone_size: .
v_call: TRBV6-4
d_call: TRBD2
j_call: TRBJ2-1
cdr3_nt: TGTGCCAGCAGAGCTTCCTCGGGGGGGCCCAATGAGCAGTTCTTC
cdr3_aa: CASRASSGGPNEQFF

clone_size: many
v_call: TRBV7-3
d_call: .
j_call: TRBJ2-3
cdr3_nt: TGTGCCAGCAGCTTAGAGACAGCTACAGATACGCAGTATTTT
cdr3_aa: CASSLETATDTQYF

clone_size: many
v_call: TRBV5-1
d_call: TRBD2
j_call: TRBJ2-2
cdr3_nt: TGCGCCAGCAGCTCGAGACTAGCGGGGACGAACACCGGGGAGCTGTTTTTT
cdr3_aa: CASSSRLAGTNTGELFF

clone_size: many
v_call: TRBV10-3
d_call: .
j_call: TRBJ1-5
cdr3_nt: TGTGCCATCAGAGCCGATGTCCAACAGCCCCAGCATTTT
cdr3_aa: CAIRADVQQPQHF

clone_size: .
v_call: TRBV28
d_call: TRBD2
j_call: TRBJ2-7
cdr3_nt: TGTGCCAGCAGTTTGGTGTCAGCGGGAGGGATCCACGAGCAGTACTTC
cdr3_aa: CASSLVSAGGIHEQYF

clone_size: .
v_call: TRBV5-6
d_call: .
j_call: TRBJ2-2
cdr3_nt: TGTGCCAGCAGCGTGGGACTCTTCGAGGGAGGAACCGGGGAGCTGTTTTTT
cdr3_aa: CASSVGLFEGGTGELFF

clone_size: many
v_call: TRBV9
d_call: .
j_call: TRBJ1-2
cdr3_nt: TGTGCCAGCACGACGGGATCAAAAGGCTACACCTTC
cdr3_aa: CASTTGSKGYTF

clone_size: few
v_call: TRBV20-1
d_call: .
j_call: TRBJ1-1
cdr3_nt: TGCAGTGCTAGAGGTGTGCGGGGTCTGAACACTGAAGCTTTCTTT
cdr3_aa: CSARGVRGLNTEAFF

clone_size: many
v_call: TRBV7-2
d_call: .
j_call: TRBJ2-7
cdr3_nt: TGTGCCAGCAGCCCGGCATGGGGGAGCTCCTACGAGCAGTACTTC
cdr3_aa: CASSPAWGSSYEQYF

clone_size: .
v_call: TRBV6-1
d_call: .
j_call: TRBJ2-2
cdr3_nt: TGTGCCAGCAGTGAACTCAGAGTCGGGGAGCTGTTTTTT
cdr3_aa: CASSELRVGELFF

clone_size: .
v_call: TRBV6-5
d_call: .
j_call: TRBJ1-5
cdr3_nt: TGTGCCAGCAGTTACGGGGGGGTGGGTCAGCCCCAGCATTTT
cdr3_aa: CASSYGGVGQPQHF